This T cell receptor beta chain stems from a study of blood T cell repertoires in COVID-19 (TCRdb year 2020). Concerning the study at large: The collaborator samples originated in the United States, Italy and Spain and spanned the acute and convalescent phases of COVID-19. Subjects who had been exposed to COVID-19, were actively infected with it, or had recovered from it provided the deeply sampled blood TCRbeta repertoires that made up the dataset. Where HLA class I and class II types were available, the types were taken from metadata supplied by the sample provider, not from assay-based typing. Nearly every sample came with metadata listing a de-identified subject ID, COVID-19 status, age in years and sex. A freely available public database, intended as a resource for researchers studying the immune response to SARS-CoV-2, is where the repertoires were released. Samples were obtained from the ongoing ImmuneRACE study (first 160 participants) and from 1,000 to 1,500 subjects provided by 6 global collaborators. The material from the prospective study consisted of cDNA or gDNA derived from T cells, B-cell-depleted T cells, or PBMCs.

Study-wide conclusions, independent of this receptor: The amount of clinical and demographic metadata varied by source and participant and was provided uncurated.

In Seattle, one collaborating source enrolled patients while the infection was active and tracked those patients longitudinally over the course of disease. Each collaborating institution followed its own protocols to collect whole blood in K2EDTA tubes. For TCRbeta analysis, collaborator samples were shipped as frozen whole blood, as isolated PBMCs, or as DNA extracted from either sample type. TCRbeta CDR3 regions were amplified from genomic DNA using the immunoSEQ Assay, a bias-controlled multiplex PCR. As for how the authors treated the data: Within the assay, amplification of reference gene primers was used to estimate how many nucleated cells each sample contained. To quantify the absolute abundance of each unique TCRbeta CDR3 rearrangement, sequence reads were collapsed and filtered. Productive Simpson clonality was computed per sample as the square root of Simpson's diversity index over productive rearrangements. TCRdb limited this immuneACCESS table to in-frame rearrangements with V and J called. A share of clones is missing; checked studies link under half to unresolved V genes, and the rest is unexplained. Clone size and V and J calls were adopted from that table, with D and trimming inferred from the DNA. Counted in this sample were 200,000 to 300,000 clones; about 88% of them appeared once. About 5.2% of the sample rests with the top ten.

Based on the germline V gene, the CDR1 and CDR2 sequences are SGHNT and YENEEA. Relative to germline, V is 5 bases shorter and J is 8 bases shorter, with 18 bases between their ends. Its CDR3 holds 14 amino acids, cysteine through phenylalanine. Of all the DNA, just the CDR3 is kept, 42 bases in frame from base 1. A word on this clone: Its specific antigen is unknown. No clone much larger than this one lies a single base away; base qualities are absent.

The clonotype originates from a woman aged 60 to 75 with COVID-19, enrolled during active disease. Sequencing input: peripheral blood. The rearrangement joined TRBV11-3 to TRBJ1-2; a tentative D match to TRBD1 spans 5 bases. The sequenced DNA is TGTGCCAGCAGCCTACCCCCTCAGGGAAACGGCTACACCTTC. Translated, this is CASSLPPQGNGYTF. Here the CDR3 is joined to the reference TRBV11-3 and TRBJ1-2 genes, and the full variable domain is: EAGVVQSPRYKIIEKKQPVAFWCNPISGHNTLYWYLQNLGQGPELLIRYENEEAVDDSQLPKDRFSAERLKGVDSTLKIQPAELGDSAVYLCASSLPPQGNGYTFGSGTRLTVV.